The source of this T cell receptor beta chain is a study of patients and donors after allogeneic stem cell transplantation. Trimming took 7 bases from V and 9 from J, leaving 13 bases between them. The germline V gene has CDR1 SQVTM and CDR2 ANQGSEA. The CDR3 is made up of 11 amino acids. Using its own MiXCR run on the RT-PCR reads, TCRdb lists one record per CDR3 protein. This sample carries roughly 190,000 distinct CDR3 sequences, 35% to 50% of them seen once, and the ten largest clones take 30% to 35%. The chain links TRBV29-1 to TRBJ2-1, with no clear D. The sequenced material came from blood, either unsorted or a sorted T cell fraction (not recorded which). This TCR derives from a human donor who was either an allogeneic HSCT recipient or a stem cell or donor lymphocyte infusion donor (not recorded which). It is not recorded whose cells these are; they may come from a transplant donor. The CDR3, as DNA: TGCAGCGGGTCGGTAGGCGGTGAGCAGTTCTTC. Its protein is CSGSVGGEQFF.